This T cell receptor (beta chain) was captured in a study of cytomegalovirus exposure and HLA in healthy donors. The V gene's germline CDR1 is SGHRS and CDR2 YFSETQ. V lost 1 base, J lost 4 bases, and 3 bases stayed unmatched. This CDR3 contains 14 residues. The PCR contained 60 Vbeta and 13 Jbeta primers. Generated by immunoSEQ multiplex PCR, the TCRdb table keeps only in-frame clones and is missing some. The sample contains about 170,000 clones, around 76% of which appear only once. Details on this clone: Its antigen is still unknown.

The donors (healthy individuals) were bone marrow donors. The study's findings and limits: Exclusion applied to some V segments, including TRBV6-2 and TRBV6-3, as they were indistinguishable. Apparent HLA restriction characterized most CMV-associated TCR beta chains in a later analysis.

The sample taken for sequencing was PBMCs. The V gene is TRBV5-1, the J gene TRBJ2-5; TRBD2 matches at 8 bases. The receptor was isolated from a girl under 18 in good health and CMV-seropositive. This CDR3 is CASSLTAGVETQYF. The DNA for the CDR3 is TGCGCCAGCAGCTTGACAGCGGGAGTAGAGACCCAGTACTTC.